This entry is about one T cell receptor (beta chain). Antigen unknown. The data were taken from a study of T cell responses to AZD1222 COVID-19 vaccine. Study observations and caveats: The study identified only 6 or 7 AZD1222 recipients as seropositive at baseline.

This table comes from immunoSEQ multiplex PCR, and its TCRdb copy is limited to in-frame clones, with some not included. The sample lists roughly 100,000 clones, over 85% occurring once. V was pared by 0 bases and J by 4 bases, with 10 bases of the junction left unmatched. The length of the CDR3 is 16 residues. Germline V gene lookup returns CDR1 SGDLS and CDR2 YYNGEE. The V gene is TRBV9, the J gene TRBJ2-7; 7 bases match TRBD2. The sequenced sample was peripheral blood, obtained on day 0 of AZD1222 vaccination. This receptor was taken from an adult in good health. CDR3: CASSVGPLGGRYEQYF. The CDR3 DNA reads TGTGCCAGCAGCGTAGGCCCTCTCGGGGGGAGATACGAGCAGTACTTC.